Listed here are 20 T cell receptor beta chains from one sample, sequenced in a study of blood T cells in healthy people across ages. The second PCR ran about 6 to 11 cycles with a sample-barcoded 5' primer and J-beta primers. In TCRdb, the 5' RACE reads were re-called with MiXCR into one record per CDR3 protein. The sample has 1.8 million or so distinct CDR3 sequences, more than 35% seen once; the top ten hold 20% to 25%. Sequences were obtained from blood. The receptor set was obtained from a human donor in good health.

Notes on this clonotype: A much larger clone lies a single base off, so this may be a read error. This chain links TRBV10-3 with TRBJ2-1; D is possibly TRBD1 or TRBD2 (5 bases each). Per germline, CDR1 ENHRY and CDR2 SYGVKD. V gave up 10 bases and J gave up 0 bases, with 13 bases separating them. CDR3 size: 14 residues. CDR3 DNA sequence: TGTGCCACCGGGGACGATAACTCCTACAATGAGCAGTTCTTC. Protein sequence: CATGDDNSYNEQFF.

The chain employs TRBV7-9 and TRBJ2-3; D perhaps matches TRBD2 (6 bases). Germline CDR1 is SEHNR and CDR2 is FQNEAQ (reference sequence). The CDR3 is 15 amino acids. The ends were cut back, 5 bases at V and 6 bases at J, with 18 bases in the middle. DNA of the CDR3: TGTGCCAGCAGCCCCGGGACTGAGGAAAGGGATACGCAGTATTTT. This sequence encodes CASSPGTEERDTQYF.

This chain links TRBV4-3 with TRBJ1-6; TRBD1 matches 7 bases. Germline CDR1 reads LGHNA; CDR2 reads YSLEER. The CDR3 has 17 amino acids. V dropped 3 bases and J dropped 3; count of bases not matched to a gene: 8. CDR3 protein: CASSHYPRDSYNSPLHF. For the CDR3, the DNA is TGCGCCAGCAGCCACTACCCCCGGGACAGCTATAATTCACCCCTCCACTTT.

This clonotype occurred a few times. This rearrangement joins TRBV7-2 to TRBJ2-4; 9 bases match TRBD1. The CDR3 length is 14 residues. V shed 5 bases and J 11 bases; nucleotides not matched to a gene: 10. Germline CDR1 is SGHTA and CDR2 is FQGNSA. CDR3 DNA: TGTGCCAGCAGCACCCGGACAGGGGACGGAGTTCAGTACTTC. This gives the protein CASSTRTGDGVQYF.

The CDR3, as DNA: TGCAGTGCCTCGGGGGGGCCTCTTTATGAGCAGTTCTTC. Translated: CSASGGPLYEQFF. The rearrangement uses TRBV20-1 and TRBJ2-1, with 8 bases matching TRBD2. The CDR3 has 13 residues. V dropped 6 bases and J dropped 8; count of bases not matched to a gene: 9. Per germline, CDR1 DFQATT and CDR2 SNEGSKA (reference sequence).

For the CDR3, the DNA is TGTGCCAGCAGCTTGCGTGGACAGTACACAGATACGCAGTATTTT. This gives the protein CASSLRGQYTDTQYF. The gene calls are TRBV7-2 and TRBJ2-3; a weak D match, TRBD1 (6 bases). Germline-derived CDR1 and CDR2 are SGHTA and FQGNSA. This CDR3 is 15 amino acids long. V was clipped by 3 bases and J by 2 bases, with 12 bases between them.

The gene calls are TRBV28 and TRBJ2-3; 10 bases align to TRBD1. The CDR3 has 17 amino acids. Per the germline V gene, CDR1 is MDHEN and CDR2 is SYDVKM. The V gene end was trimmed by 4 bases and the J gene end by 2 bases; junction bases not matched to a gene: 9. This CDR3 reads CASSSSRDRGYTDTQYF. In nucleotides, the CDR3 is TGTGCCAGCAGTTCCTCCCGGGACAGGGGATACACAGATACGCAGTATTTT.

There are a few counts of this clonotype. The gene calls are TRBV4-2 and TRBJ2-5, with 12 positions matching TRBD2. The CDR3 extends over 17 amino acids. CDR1 and CDR2 (germline): LGHNA, YNFKEQ. V lost 0 bases to trimming and J lost 4 bases; unmatched junction nucleotides: 6. CDR3 sequence: CASSQDLTSGGGETQYF. CDR3 nucleotide sequence: TGTGCCAGCAGCCAAGATTTGACTAGCGGGGGCGGAGAGACCCAGTACTTC.

V is TRBV20-1 and J is TRBJ2-1; TRBD2 agrees at 9 bases. The CDR3 contains 13 residues. V lost 1 base to trimming and J lost 11 bases; unmatched junction nucleotides: 6. Germline V lookup: CDR1 DFQATT, CDR2 SNEGSKA (reference sequence). The CDR3 spells CSARGGGGLQQFF. Written as DNA, the CDR3 is TGCAGTGCTAGAGGCGGGGGGGGCCTCCAGCAGTTCTTC.

The chain employs TRBV27 and TRBJ2-3, with a possible D match to TRBD2 (5 bases). The CDR3 sequence is 11 residues long. V lost 8 bases to trimming and J lost 8 bases, with 11 bases between them. Germline V gene lookup returns CDR1 MNHEY and CDR2 SMNVEV (reference sequence). The CDR3 here is CASFHAGTQYF. The CDR3 DNA reads TGTGCCAGCTTTCATGCGGGTACGCAGTATTTT.

Of note for this clonotype: One junction end does not reproduce the germline sequence, and a read error may be involved. This chain links TRBV5-1 with TRBJ1-2, with D possibly being TRBD1 (5 bases). Looked up from germline, CDR1 is SGHRS and CDR2 is YFSETQ. The CDR3 is 15 residues long. The CDR3 reads CASSLVPRGDYSYTF. The DNA of the CDR3 is TGCGCCAGCAGCCTAGTTCCCCGGGGGGACTATAGCTACACCTTC. Complete variable domain (other parts from reference TRBV5-1 and TRBJ1-2): KAGVTQTPRYLIKTRGQQVTLSCSPISGHRSVSWYQQTPGQGLQFLFEYFSETQRNKGNFPGRFSGRQFSNSRSEMNVSTLELGDSALYLCASSLVPRGDYSYTFGSGTRLTVV.

J is TRBJ1-5 and V is TRBV4-3, with unresolved D. Germline CDR1 is LGHNA and CDR2 is YSLEER. V was pared by 0 bases and J by 3 bases, with 6 bases between. The CDR3 spans 14 residues. Here the CDR3 reads CASSQDYNNQPQHF. The CDR3 DNA sequence: TGCGCCAGCAGCCAAGATTACAACAATCAGCCCCAGCATTTT.

CDR3 amino acids: CASSLDSTRVLYGYTF. The CDR3 nucleotides are TGCGCCAGCAGCTTGGATTCCACGCGAGTGCTCTATGGCTACACCTTC. The chain is built from TRBV5-1 and TRBJ1-2; no firm D call. This CDR3 has 16 residues. V gave up 0 bases and J gave up 4 bases, with 16 bases separating them. From germline, CDR1 is SGHRS and CDR2 YFSETQ. The full variable domain, its missing parts supplied by reference TRBV5-1 and TRBJ1-2, is KAGVTQTPRYLIKTRGQQVTLSCSPISGHRSVSWYQQTPGQGLQFLFEYFSETQRNKGNFPGRFSGRQFSNSRSEMNVSTLELGDSALYLCASSLDSTRVLYGYTFGSGTRLTVV.

This chain uses TRBV4-3 with TRBJ2-7; D may be TRBD2 (6 bases). The J call may be in error: the DNA end matches TRBJ2-4 better. The CDR3 totals 15 residues. The germline gives CDR1 LGHNA, CDR2 YSLEER. CDR3 sequence (DNA): TGCGCCAGCAGCCAAGATCTGGGGAGGAGGAACATTCAGTACTTC. Its translation is CASSQDLGRRNIQYF.

For this clonotype: At one of its ends the junction is not consistent with the germline gene, which may arise from a read error. This sequence joins TRBV7-9 and TRBJ2-3, with D perhaps TRBD2 (6 bases). CDR1 and CDR2 (germline): SEHNR, FQNEAQ (reference sequence). The CDR3 contains 18 residues. CDR3 loop: CVSSLSGGTETSTDTQYF. CDR3 nucleotides: TGTGTCAGCAGCTTATCCGGAGGGACGGAAACTAGCACAGATACGCAGTATTTT.

The rearrangement uses TRBV29-1 and TRBJ2-5, with 7 bases aligning to TRBD1. Germline CDR1 and CDR2: SQVTM and ANQGSEA. The CDR3 length is 13 residues. After removal of 2 bases from V and 4 bases from J, the junction contained 4 bases not matched to a gene. Here the CDR3 DNA reads TGCAGCGTTGAATCTGGGGACAGAGAGACCCAGTACTTC. This codes for CSVESGDRETQYF.

This clonotype was observed at least ten times. This chain connects TRBV6-2 or TRBV6-3 to TRBJ2-4; TRBD2 matches 7 bases. CDR1 and CDR2 from the germline V gene are MNHEY and SVGEGT. The CDR3 has 13 amino acids. The ends lost 5 bases at V and 6 bases at J; junction bases unmatched: 4. The CDR3 nucleotides are TGTGCCAGCAGTGGACTAGTTCCAAACATTCAGTACTTC. It yields the protein CASSGLVPNIQYF.

The chain is built from TRBV6-1 and TRBJ1-2, with 9 positions matching TRBD1. Germline V lookup: CDR1 MNHNS, CDR2 SASEGT. The junction had 13 bases not matched to a gene; V was cut back by 4 bases and J by 4 bases. The CDR3 spans 17 residues. This chain's CDR3 is CASSVRDRAHLFYGYTF. The DNA of the CDR3 is TGTGCCAGCAGTGTCCGGGACAGGGCACACCTTTTCTATGGCTACACCTTC.

This clonotype has a handful of counts. This chain uses TRBV7-2 with TRBJ2-5, with 8 bases identical to TRBD2. CDR3 size: 15 residues. V was clipped by 1 base and J by 11 bases; unmatched bases: 12. Germline CDR1 SGHTA, CDR2 FQGNSA. DNA of the CDR3: TGTGCCAGCAGCTTAGTTCCCCGCGGGGGGTTGGTGCAGTACTTC. This sequence encodes CASSLVPRGGLVQYF.

A few counts support this clonotype. The chain joins TRBV5-6 to TRBJ2-5, with D perhaps matching TRBD1 (5 bases). Deletions cut 4 bases from V and 5 bases from J, with 12 bases between. The CDR3 covers 13 residues. Germline CDR1 reads SGHDT; CDR2 reads YYEEEE. The chain's CDR3 is CASSGTGSETQYF. CDR3 DNA sequence: TGTGCCAGCAGCGGCACAGGTTCCGAGACCCAGTACTTC. Full variable domain (outside the CDR3, taken from reference TRBV5-6 and TRBJ2-5): DAGVTQSPTHLIKTRGQQVTLRCSPKSGHDTVSWYQQALGQGPQFIFQYYEEEERQRGNFPDRFSGHQFPNYSSELNVNALLLGDSALYLCASSGTGSETQYFGPGTRLLVL.